This T cell receptor beta chain was sequenced during a study of cytomegalovirus exposure and HLA in healthy donors. Whole-study findings and limits: Differences between HLA loci emerged in a later analysis of TCR association rates, with DRB1 most and HLA-C fewest. Per a later analysis, 15,000 to 20,000 TCR beta sequences showed association with HLA alleles at 0.05 false discovery rate.

Germline-derived CDR1 and CDR2 are SEHNR and FQNEAQ (reference sequence). This CDR3 region has 16 residues. PCR primers comprised 60 Vbeta and 13 Jbeta primers. TCRdb keeps only in-frame clones here, not all; method: immunoSEQ multiplex PCR. The profile shows about 140,000 clones, roughly 75% of them singletons. As concerns this clone: Antigen specificity is unknown. The junction differs from germline at one of its ends, possibly a read error.

The receptor was derived from a female donor in good health and CMV-seronegative. This chain connects TRBV7-9 to TRBJ1-2; D uncertain. Sequences were obtained from PBMCs. CDR3 in amino acids: CASGLDLATANYGYTF. Written as DNA, the CDR3 is TGTGCCAGCGGCTTAGATTTGGCCACAGCTAACTATGGCTACACCTTC.